This T cell receptor beta chain derives from a study of post-analysis software for immune sequencing data. Study-wide results and limits: Patients used five TRBV segments, including TRBV5-6, TRBV5-1 and TRBV20-1, more often than controls. Pronounced co-clustering by F measure was evident among identically batched samples.

Researchers reported that TCR beta cDNA libraries carried unique molecular identifiers. Between roughly 0.9 and 11 million T cells gave rise to hundreds of thousands of cDNA molecules. TCRdb re-called the PCR reads with MiXCR, one entry per CDR3 protein. The sample records approximately 400,000 distinct CDR3 sequences, roughly 36% being singletons. V was shortened by 1 base and J by 2 bases, with 11 bases between the two germline ends. Germline CDR1 SEHNR, CDR2 FQNEAQ (reference sequence). This CDR3 spans 15 amino acids. Note on this clonotype: Its matching antigen is unknown.

This receptor was taken from a girl between 5 and 17 years old with multiple sclerosis. The rearrangement joins TRBV7-9 to TRBJ1-1; D is uncertain. The sequenced sample was blood. The CDR3 loop reads CASSLEDGPNTEAFF. CDR3 in DNA: TGTGCCAGCAGCTTAGAAGACGGACCTAACACTGAAGCTTTCTTT.